This T cell receptor (beta chain) comes out of a study of T cell responses to AZD1222 COVID-19 vaccine. Study-level findings and limits: Two AZD1222 administrations were followed by greater Spike-specific TCR breadth and depth. The study found vaccine-associated CD4 TCRs spanning spike, dominant at 160-218 and 743-854. Baseline serology detected seropositivity in only six AZD1222 recipients. The reported proportion of spike-specific TCRs targeting unmutated variant regions was nearly half.

About this clone: Its antigen remains unknown.

Generated by immunoSEQ multiplex PCR, the TCRdb table keeps only in-frame clones and is missing some. This table has some 83,000 clones, about nine tenths appearing once. The CDR3 has 13 residues. The germline V gene encodes CDR1 SGHAT and CDR2 FQNNGV. V lost 5 bases and J lost 4, with 9 bases in between. The sequence was obtained from an adult who received the AZD1222 COVID-19 vaccine. The V and J genes are TRBV11-2 and TRBJ1-3, with D possibly being TRBD1 (6 bases). The sequencing used peripheral blood, collected 28 days after the second AZD1222 dose. CDR3 nucleotides: TGTGCCAGCAGCCCCGGACAGGGAAACACCATATATTTT. Amino acid sequence: CASSPGQGNTIYF.